Detailed here is one T cell receptor (beta chain). This sample is part of a study of blood T cell repertoires in COVID-19. TCRdb's copy holds only in-frame clones and misses some; the assay was immunoSEQ multiplex PCR. This sample carries nearly 350,000 clones, roughly 87% of them seen once, and the ten largest clones take 0.9% to 1.2%. CDR1 and CDR2 (germline): SGHNT, YENEEA. CDR3 size: 13 residues. V lost 1 base, J lost 6 bases, and 10 bases lay in between. Recruits, aged about 18 to 90 years, lived in under 25 US areas. Grouping used clinical history reported by participants in a survey and questionnaire. The study counted Cohort 3 donors as recovered given two negative PCRs, clearance, or symptom resolution.

Sequencing was done on a sample of PBMCs or T cells enriched from blood (not recorded which). The sequence came from a woman aged 25-40 years who had recovered from COVID-19. The chain uses TRBV11-3 and TRBJ2-7, with D hard to call. CDR3 nucleotides: TGTGCCAGCAGCTTAGTCCAAGCGTGCGAGCAGTACTTC. It encodes CASSLVQACEQYF.